This is a list of T cell receptor beta chains from one sample in a study of regulatory T cells in long-lasting Graves disease. Each CDR3 protein gets one entry after TCRdb re-called the multiplex PCR reads with MiXCR. The top ten hold about 42% of the sample, which has approximately 690,000 distinct CDR3 sequences, 25% to 35% seen once. Source: peripheral blood mononuclear cells (PBMCs), taken when the disease was refractory, from a patient treated with antithyroid drugs. These receptors all stem from a female donor with Graves disease. CDR3s include the opening cysteine and the closing phenylalanine or tryptophan. D genes are given only for firm matches. Only some rows state a clone size, as once, few, many or a class for expanded clones.

DNA | CDR3 | size | length | D | J | V
TGTGCCAGCAGTTACTCGTTTCAAGGGGGCTACACCTTC | CASSYSFQGGYTF | . | 13 | . | TRBJ1-2 | TRBV6-5
TGTGCCACCAGCAGAGACAGGGAGGCTAATCGGCCCCAGCATTTT | CATSRDREANRPQHF | many | 15 | . | TRBJ1-5 | TRBV15
TGTGCCAGCAGCCCCTCGGGGCCTTTAAGATACGAGCAGTACTTC | CASSPSGPLRYEQYF | . | 15 | . | TRBJ2-7 | TRBV12-3/TRBV12-4
TGTGCCAGCAGTGAAGCGGGGGGGCGGTGGAAGGGCTACACCTTC | CASSEAGGRWKGYTF | many | 15 | . | TRBJ1-2 | TRBV2
TGCAGTGCTAGAGGTGTGGCGGGAGAGGACCACGAGCAGTACTTC | CSARGVAGEDHEQYF | many | 15 | TRBD2 | TRBJ2-7 | TRBV20-1
TGTGCCACCAGTGCCCAGGGGGCGAGTAGCAATCAGCCCCAGCATTTT | CATSAQGASSNQPQHF | . | 16 | TRBD1 | TRBJ1-5 | TRBV24-1
TGTGCTAGTGGACCTCTAGCGGGAGCTGGGGAGCTGTTTTTT | CASGPLAGAGELFF | few | 14 | TRBD2 | TRBJ2-2 | TRBV12-5
TGTGCCAGCAGCGACAGTTCGCAGCCCCAGCATTTT | CASSDSSQPQHF | many | 12 | . | TRBJ1-5 | TRBV6-1
TGTGCCAGCAGTTTCCGGCTTCTGGGTAGGACGAGACCCCAGCATTTT | CASSFRLLGRTRPQHF | . | 16 | . | TRBJ1-5 | TRBV28
TGTGCCAGCAGTTTGGGGCGGCCCCGGGTGGAGGGCCAGTACTTC | CASSLGRPRVEGQYF | few | 15 | . | TRBJ2-5 | TRBV12-3/TRBV12-4
TGTGCCACCAGCAGAGCCGGGACAATAGAAAAACTGTTTTTT | CATSRAGTIEKLFF | many | 14 | . | TRBJ1-4 | TRBV15
TGTGCCAGCAGCTTAGATGTACAGTACGAGCAGTACTTC | CASSLDVQYEQYF | . | 13 | . | TRBJ2-7 | TRBV7-6
TGTGCCAGCAGCAAAGCGGGGGCAGCCCGAGAGGGGTATGGCTACACCTTC | CASSKAGAAREGYGYTF | . | 17 | . | TRBJ1-2 | TRBV11-2
TGTGCCAGTAGTATCGCGGACTTAGCTGGAAACACCATATATTTT | CASSIADLAGNTIYF | . | 15 | . | TRBJ1-3 | TRBV19
TGTGCCAGCAGCCACAACGGACCGGCTGGGGATAGGGGCAATCAGCCCCAGCATTTT | CASSHNGPAGDRGNQPQHF | few | 19 | . | TRBJ1-5 | TRBV2